What follows describes a single T cell receptor beta chain. The data were produced by immunoSEQ multiplex PCR, yet TCRdb's version contains in-frame clones alone and is incomplete. The sample consists of under 200,000 clones, roughly 88% of them appearing once. This CDR3 comprises 11 residues. Trimming took 6 bases from V and 6 from J; bases not matched to a gene: 0. Germline-derived CDR1 and CDR2 are MGHDK and SYGVNS. This sample is part of a study of blood T cell repertoires in COVID-19. The sample consisted of PBMCs or T cells enriched from blood (not recorded which). The clonotype originates from a woman aged 60-75 years who had recovered from COVID-19. The chain joins TRBV25-1 to TRBJ1-2, with 8 positions matching TRBD1. CDR3: CASRQGDGYTF. In nucleotides, the CDR3 is TGTGCCAGCAGACAGGGGGATGGCTACACCTTC.